This T cell receptor beta chain comes out of a study of cytomegalovirus exposure and HLA in healthy donors. Germline V CDR1 and CDR2: SGHVS, FQNEAQ. Trimming pared 3 bases from V and 2 bases from J, leaving 10 bases between. The CDR3 consists of 14 residues. Here immunoSEQ multiplex PCR was the method, and the copy in TCRdb shows in-frame clones only, minus some. The table has roughly 120,000 clones, roughly 90% seen once; the top ten hold about 6.3%. The rearrangement uses TRBV7-8 and TRBJ1-1; D is unclear. What was sequenced was PBMCs. This receptor was taken from a woman aged 18 to 35 in good health and CMV-seropositive. The CDR3 nucleotides are TGTGCCAGCAGCTTTCTACAGTATAACACTGAAGCTTTCTTT. It translates to CASSFLQYNTEAFF.